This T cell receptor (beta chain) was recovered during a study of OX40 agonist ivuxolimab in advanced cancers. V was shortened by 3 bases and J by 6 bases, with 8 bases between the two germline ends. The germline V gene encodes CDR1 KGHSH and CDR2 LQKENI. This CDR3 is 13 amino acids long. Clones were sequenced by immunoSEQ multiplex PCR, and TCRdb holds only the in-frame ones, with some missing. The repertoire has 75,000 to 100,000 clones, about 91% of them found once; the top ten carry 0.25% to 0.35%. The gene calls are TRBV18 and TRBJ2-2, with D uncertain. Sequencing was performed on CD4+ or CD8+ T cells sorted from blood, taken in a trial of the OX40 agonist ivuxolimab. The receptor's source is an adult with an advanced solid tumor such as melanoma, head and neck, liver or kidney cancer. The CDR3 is CASSPEYAGELFF. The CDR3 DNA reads TGTGCCAGCTCACCCGAGTACGCCGGGGAGCTGTTTTTT.